Listed below are T cell receptor beta chains from one sample, sequenced in a study of OX40 agonist ivuxolimab in advanced cancers. Only in-frame clones appear in the TCRdb table, and some are missing; sequencing was by immunoSEQ multiplex PCR. Among tens of thousands of clones, around 94% were seen once, and the ten largest hold approximately 14%. The specimen comprised CD4+ or CD8+ T cells sorted from blood, sampled in a trial of the OX40 agonist ivuxolimab. The receptors derive from an adult with an advanced solid tumor such as melanoma, head and neck, liver or kidney cancer. Both conserved end residues are part of each CDR3. Fields, in order: CDR3 protein, CDR3 DNA, D gene, V gene, J gene, clone size. D genes are given only for firm matches. Clone size is given for some rows only: seen once, a few or many times, or a class if the clone is expanded.

CDR3 protein: CASSQDAGGTGELFF
CDR3 DNA: TGCGCCAGCAGCCAAGATGCAGGGGGCACCGGGGAGCTGTTTTTT
D gene: TRBD1
V gene: TRBV4-3
J gene: TRBJ2-2
clone size: once

CDR3 protein: CASIGPGPQETQYF
CDR3 DNA: TGTGCCAGCATAGGGCCGGGACCTCAAGAGACCCAGTACTTC
D gene: -
V gene: TRBV6-5
J gene: TRBJ2-5
clone size: -

CDR3 protein: CASSYHGGPDSPLHF
CDR3 DNA: TGTGCCAGCAGCTACCATGGGGGGCCAGATTCACCCCTCCACTTT
D gene: -
V gene: TRBV6-5
J gene: TRBJ1-6
clone size: -

CDR3 protein: CASSLGPSYGYTF
CDR3 DNA: TGTGCCAGCAGCTTAGGACCCAGCTATGGCTACACCTTC
D gene: -
V gene: TRBV11-2
J gene: TRBJ1-2
clone size: once

CDR3 protein: CASIWTPAGEKLFF
CDR3 DNA: TGTGCCAGCATCTGGACGCCCGCTGGGGAAAAACTGTTTTTT
D gene: -
V gene: TRBV6-6
J gene: TRBJ1-4
clone size: -

CDR3 protein: CASSSSPRGPRDTQYF
CDR3 DNA: TGTGCCAGCAGCTCCTCCCCAAGGGGGCCACGAGATACGCAGTATTTT
D gene: TRBD1
V gene: TRBV7-2
J gene: TRBJ2-3
clone size: -

CDR3 protein: CASSLVGTTEQYF
CDR3 DNA: TGTGCCAGCAGCTTAGTCGGGACCACAGAGCAGTACTTC
D gene: -
V gene: TRBV7-9
J gene: TRBJ2-7
clone size: once

CDR3 protein: CASSYRVEGTGELFF
CDR3 DNA: TGTGCCAGCAGCTACAGGGTAGAAGGCACCGGGGAGCTGTTTTTT
D gene: -
V gene: TRBV7-2
J gene: TRBJ2-2
clone size: -

CDR3 protein: CSVEESSGKRYEQYF
CDR3 DNA: TGCAGCGTTGAAGAAAGCTCAGGGAAACGATACGAGCAGTACTTC
D gene: -
V gene: TRBV29-1
J gene: TRBJ2-7
clone size: -

CDR3 protein: CASRLWGSYNEQFF
CDR3 DNA: TGTGCCAGCAGGTTATGGGGGTCCTACAATGAGCAGTTCTTC
D gene: -
V gene: TRBV28
J gene: TRBJ2-1
clone size: -

CDR3 protein: CASSLDLDANYGYTF
CDR3 DNA: TGTGCCAGCAGCCTCGACTTGGACGCTAACTATGGCTACACCTTC
D gene: -
V gene: TRBV28
J gene: TRBJ1-2
clone size: -

CDR3 protein: CASSLYSGVDNYGYTF
CDR3 DNA: TGTGCCAGCAGCTTATACTCCGGGGTAGACAACTATGGCTACACCTTC
D gene: -
V gene: TRBV6-6
J gene: TRBJ1-2
clone size: -

CDR3 protein: CASSLTGGRTEAFF
CDR3 DNA: TGTGCCAGCAGTCTGACAGGAGGTCGCACTGAAGCTTTCTTT
D gene: -
V gene: TRBV27
J gene: TRBJ1-1
clone size: -

CDR3 protein: CASSPGSSGTSYEQYF
CDR3 DNA: TGCGCCAGCAGCCCTGGGAGTAGCGGGACCTCCTACGAGCAGTACTTC
D gene: TRBD2
V gene: TRBV4-3
J gene: TRBJ2-7
clone size: -

CDR3 protein: CASSPGQARTDTQYF
CDR3 DNA: TGTGCCAGCAGCCCGGGACAGGCCCGCACAGATACGCAGTATTTT
D gene: TRBD1
V gene: TRBV28
J gene: TRBJ2-3
clone size: -

CDR3 protein: CASSLAGTDTQYF
CDR3 DNA: TGTGCCAGTAGTCTAGCTGGTACAGATACGCAGTATTTT
D gene: -
V gene: TRBV19
J gene: TRBJ2-3
clone size: -

CDR3 protein: CASSLVRGRAPSSNEQFF
CDR3 DNA: TGTGCCAGCAGCTTAGTTCGGGGGAGAGCCCCCTCTAGCAATGAGCAGTTCTTC
D gene: -
V gene: TRBV13
J gene: TRBJ2-1
clone size: -

CDR3 protein: CASSLLGDTEAFF
CDR3 DNA: TGCGCCAGCAGCTTATTGGGGGACACTGAAGCTTTCTTT
D gene: -
V gene: TRBV5-1
J gene: TRBJ1-1
clone size: -

CDR3 protein: CASSPPGRLSDHGYTF
CDR3 DNA: TGTGCCAGCAGCCCGCCAGGGAGGCTTTCAGACCATGGCTACACCTTC
D gene: -
V gene: TRBV7-9
J gene: TRBJ1-2
clone size: -

CDR3 protein: CASSLTGGNVGYTF
CDR3 DNA: TGCGCCAGCAGCCTCACAGGGGGTAACGTTGGCTACACCTTC
D gene: TRBD1
V gene: TRBV4-3
J gene: TRBJ1-2
clone size: -

CDR3 protein: CASAGGAEYEQYF
CDR3 DNA: TGTGCCAGCGCAGGGGGCGCGGAATACGAGCAGTACTTC
D gene: TRBD1
V gene: TRBV27
J gene: TRBJ2-7
clone size: -

CDR3 protein: CASMLLPAQNSPLHF
CDR3 DNA: TGTGCCAGCATGTTACTGCCAGCCCAAAATTCACCCCTCCACTTT
D gene: -
V gene: TRBV6-1
J gene: TRBJ1-6
clone size: -

CDR3 protein: CASSPRHSQGLYGYTF
CDR3 DNA: TGTGCCAGTAGTCCCCGACATTCGCAGGGGTTGTATGGCTACACCTTC
D gene: -
V gene: TRBV19
J gene: TRBJ1-2
clone size: -

CDR3 protein: CASSLQDRGYGYTF
CDR3 DNA: TGTGCCAGCAGTTTACAGGACAGGGGATATGGCTACACCTTC
D gene: TRBD1
V gene: TRBV6-5
J gene: TRBJ1-2
clone size: few

CDR3 protein: CASSEIGWETQYF
CDR3 DNA: TGTGCCAGCAGTGAAATTGGATGGGAGACCCAGTACTTC
D gene: -
V gene: TRBV6-1
J gene: TRBJ2-5
clone size: -

CDR3 protein: CSVEGQGVNYGYTF
CDR3 DNA: TGCAGCGTTGAGGGCCAGGGGGTTAACTATGGCTACACCTTC
D gene: TRBD1
V gene: TRBV29-1
J gene: TRBJ1-2
clone size: -

CDR3 protein: CASSLTGQGFHGYTF
CDR3 DNA: TGTGCCAGCAGTTTAACGGGACAGGGCTTCCATGGCTACACCTTC
D gene: TRBD1
V gene: TRBV27
J gene: TRBJ1-2
clone size: -

CDR3 protein: CASSQADYSGGQYF
CDR3 DNA: TGCGCCAGCAGCCAAGCCGATTATAGCGGCGGGCAGTACTTC
D gene: -
V gene: TRBV4-3
J gene: TRBJ2-7
clone size: -

CDR3 protein: CASSNQGYEQYF
CDR3 DNA: TGTGCCAGTAGTAACCAGGGCTACGAGCAGTACTTC
D gene: -
V gene: TRBV19
J gene: TRBJ2-7
clone size: -

CDR3 protein: CASSQDRGNTEAFF
CDR3 DNA: TGTGCCAGCAGCCAGGACAGAGGGAACACTGAAGCTTTCTTT
D gene: -
V gene: TRBV11-3
J gene: TRBJ1-1
clone size: -

CDR3 protein: CAIGTLDGGGNEQFF
CDR3 DNA: TGTGCCATCGGGACCTTAGACGGCGGGGGGAATGAGCAGTTCTTC
D gene: TRBD2
V gene: TRBV10-3
J gene: TRBJ2-1
clone size: -

CDR3 protein: CASSVLEGSTDTQYF
CDR3 DNA: TGTGCCAGCAGCGTCCTCGAGGGGAGCACAGATACGCAGTATTTT
D gene: -
V gene: TRBV9
J gene: TRBJ2-3
clone size: -

CDR3 protein: CAASGTDNEQFF
CDR3 DNA: TGTGCGGCTAGCGGAACTGACAATGAGCAGTTCTTC
D gene: TRBD2
V gene: TRBV6-5
J gene: TRBJ2-1
clone size: -

CDR3 protein: CASSLALRGPGGELFF
CDR3 DNA: TGTGCCAGCAGCTTGGCCCTCAGGGGGCCAGGCGGGGAGCTGTTTTTT
D gene: TRBD1
V gene: TRBV5-6
J gene: TRBJ2-2
clone size: -

CDR3 protein: CASSLRLGGQNSNTGELFF
CDR3 DNA: TGTGCCAGCAGCTTACGGTTGGGGGGACAAAACTCGAACACCGGGGAGCTGTTTTTT
D gene: -
V gene: TRBV7-9
J gene: TRBJ2-2
clone size: -

CDR3 protein: CASSPGTSGQETQYF
CDR3 DNA: TGTGCCAGCAGCCCTGGGACTAGCGGACAAGAGACCCAGTACTTC
D gene: TRBD2
V gene: TRBV27
J gene: TRBJ2-5
clone size: -

CDR3 protein: CASSGPTDTQYF
CDR3 DNA: TGTGCCAGCAGTGGACCGACGGATACGCAGTATTTT
D gene: -
V gene: TRBV2
J gene: TRBJ2-3
clone size: -

CDR3 protein: CASSSGQGPDTQYF
CDR3 DNA: TGCGCCAGCAGCTCGGGACAGGGCCCAGATACGCAGTATTTT
D gene: TRBD1
V gene: TRBV5-1
J gene: TRBJ2-3
clone size: -

CDR3 protein: CASSLGTGGIPIENTSTDTQYF
CDR3 DNA: TGCGCCAGCAGCTTGGGGACAGGGGGCATTCCGATCGAAAATACTAGCACAGATACGCAGTATTTT
D gene: TRBD1
V gene: TRBV5-1
J gene: TRBJ2-3
clone size: -

CDR3 protein: CASSHRLTDASYNSPLHF
CDR3 DNA: TGCGCCAGCAGCCACCGCCTGACGGACGCCTCCTATAATTCACCCCTCCACTTT
D gene: -
V gene: TRBV4-1
J gene: TRBJ1-6
clone size: -

CDR3 protein: CASRRGDDTEAFF
CDR3 DNA: TGTGCCAGCAGGCGGGGGGATGACACTGAAGCTTTCTTT
D gene: -
V gene: TRBV2
J gene: TRBJ1-1
clone size: -

CDR3 protein: CASRYREGRTGELFF
CDR3 DNA: TGTGCCAGCAGATACAGGGAAGGTCGGACCGGGGAGCTGTTTTTT
D gene: -
V gene: TRBV27
J gene: TRBJ2-2
clone size: -

CDR3 protein: CASSQDPPSHEKLFF
CDR3 DNA: TGCGCCAGCAGCCAAGATCCTCCTTCCCATGAAAAACTGTTTTTT
D gene: -
V gene: TRBV4-3
J gene: TRBJ1-4
clone size: -

CDR3 protein: CASRTRTIFGEQYF
CDR3 DNA: TGTGCCAGCAGGACGCGGACTATCTTCGGCGAGCAGTACTTC
D gene: -
V gene: TRBV6-5
J gene: TRBJ2-7
clone size: -

CDR3 protein: CASKSGGLAEKLFF
CDR3 DNA: TGTGCCAGCAAAAGTGGGGGACTTGCTGAAAAACTGTTTTTT
D gene: -
V gene: TRBV6-5
J gene: TRBJ1-4
clone size: -

CDR3 protein: CASSRGLSSTEAFF
CDR3 DNA: TGTGCCAGCAGCCGAGGCCTCAGCTCCACTGAAGCTTTCTTT
D gene: -
V gene: TRBV7-9
J gene: TRBJ1-1
clone size: few

CDR3 protein: CASSETGAGTTDTQYF
CDR3 DNA: TGTGCCAGCAGCGAAACGGGGGCTGGCACCACAGATACGCAGTATTTT
D gene: -
V gene: TRBV7-6
J gene: TRBJ2-3
clone size: -

CDR3 protein: CASRSASSYEQYF
CDR3 DNA: TGTGCCAGTAGGTCAGCGAGCTCCTACGAGCAGTACTTC
D gene: -
V gene: TRBV19
J gene: TRBJ2-7
clone size: -

CDR3 protein: CASSAGTSGLQETQYF
CDR3 DNA: TGTGCCAGCAGCGCCGGGACTAGCGGCTTACAAGAGACCCAGTACTTC
D gene: TRBD2
V gene: TRBV9
J gene: TRBJ2-5
clone size: -

CDR3 protein: CASSEVSVSSYEQYF
CDR3 DNA: TGTGCCAGCAGTGAAGTTTCTGTGAGCTCCTACGAGCAGTACTTC
D gene: -
V gene: TRBV6-1
J gene: TRBJ2-7
clone size: -

CDR3 protein: CASSHTPNRGLGDTEAFF
CDR3 DNA: TGTGCCAGCAGCCACACCCCAAACAGGGGGCTCGGGGACACTGAAGCTTTCTTT
D gene: TRBD1
V gene: TRBV4-2
J gene: TRBJ1-1
clone size: few

CDR3 protein: CASRGGTSYEQYF
CDR3 DNA: TGCGCCAGCCGGGGCGGGACTTCCTACGAGCAGTACTTC
D gene: -
V gene: TRBV10-2
J gene: TRBJ2-7
clone size: -

CDR3 protein: CASSLGQGASYNEQFF
CDR3 DNA: TGTGCCAGCAGCTTAGGACAGGGGGCATCCTACAATGAGCAGTTCTTC
D gene: TRBD1
V gene: TRBV7-9
J gene: TRBJ2-1
clone size: -

CDR3 protein: CASSLVLSLEGTEAFF
CDR3 DNA: TGTGCCAGCAGCTTGGTCCTTTCCTTAGAGGGCACTGAAGCTTTCTTT
D gene: -
V gene: TRBV11-2
J gene: TRBJ1-1
clone size: -

CDR3 protein: CAWSVLGTGDGYTF
CDR3 DNA: TGTGCCTGGAGTGTACTCGGGACAGGGGATGGCTACACCTTC
D gene: TRBD1
V gene: TRBV30
J gene: TRBJ1-2
clone size: -

CDR3 protein: CASSVGETPTYF
CDR3 DNA: TGTGCCAGCAGCGTAGGGGAGACCCCCACGTACTTC
D gene: -
V gene: TRBV9
J gene: TRBJ2-7
clone size: once

CDR3 protein: CASSSTFGQGILSAFF
CDR3 DNA: TGTGCCAGCAGCTCAACCTTTGGGCAGGGGATATTATCAGCTTTCTTT
D gene: -
V gene: TRBV5-6
J gene: TRBJ1-1
clone size: few